The rows below give T cell receptor beta chains drawn from one sample of a study of a mutant IDH1 vaccine in newly diagnosed glioma. The table came from immunoSEQ multiplex PCR; TCRdb's copy has only in-frame clones and leaves some out. The table lists 50,000 to 55,000 clones, about three quarters of them singletons. These receptors' antigens are unknown. Sequenced here: PBMCs, sampled from a glioma patient whose treatment included an IDH1 peptide vaccine. The receptors come from a man aged 50-59 years with glioma. Both conserved end residues are part of each CDR3. The D gene is left open where the match is weak. The size entry is marked missing in some rows and otherwise reads once, few, many or a size class.

TRBJ2-2	TRBV5-4	NA	TRBD2	TGTGCCAGCAGCCGGCTGAGGGCGGGGGGGCCCGGGGAGCTGTTTTTT	CASSRLRAGGPGELFF
TRBJ2-1	TRBV29-1	NA	NA	TGCAGCGTCCTGTTGGGCACGGGTAGAAGGGGTGAGCAGTTCTTC	CSVLLGTGRRGEQFF
TRBJ1-1	TRBV29-1	NA	NA	TGCAGCGGAGCAGTGAACACTGAAGCTTTCTTT	CSGAVNTEAFF
TRBJ1-5	TRBV19	few	TRBD1	TGTGCCAGTAGTATGGGGACAGGGCGTCGGCAGCCCCAGCATTTT	CASSMGTGRRQPQHF
TRBJ2-7	TRBV7-6	once	TRBD2	TGTGCCAGCAGCTCCCCGGGGGGAAGAGACTACGAGCAGTACTTC	CASSSPGGRDYEQYF
TRBJ2-1	TRBV18	NA	TRBD1	TGTGCCAGCTCACCACCTGGAGACAGGGCCAGCTCCTACAATGAGCAGTTCTTC	CASSPPGDRASSYNEQFF
TRBJ1-1	TRBV27	NA	TRBD1	TGTGCCAGCAGTCCAGGCCCGGACAGGGCGGGCACTGAAGCTTTCTTT	CASSPGPDRAGTEAFF
TRBJ2-7	TRBV21-1	NA	NA	TGTGCCAGCAACCCGCCGGGACACCCTTTCTACGAGCAGTACTTC	CASNPPGHPFYEQYF
TRBJ2-5	TRBV5-1	NA	NA	TGCGCCAGCAGCGTCCGTCCACAGGGTGAAGAGACCCAGTACTTC	CASSVRPQGEETQYF
TRBJ1-1	TRBV19	NA	TRBD1	TGTGCCAGCGGGACAGGGTACACTGAAGCTTTCTTT	CASGTGYTEAFF
TRBJ1-1	TRBV18	few	NA	TGTGCCAGCTCACCACAGGAGATGAACACTGAAGCTTTCTTT	CASSPQEMNTEAFF
TRBJ2-1	TRBV29-1	NA	NA	TGCAGCGACAGACGGGGATACAATGAGCAGTTCTTC	CSDRRGYNEQFF
TRBJ2-3	TRBV29-1	NA	NA	TGCAGCGTCGCTAAAGGGGGTATCACAGATACGCAGTATTTT	CSVAKGGITDTQYF
TRBJ1-3	TRBV15	NA	NA	TGTGCCACCAGCAAAGCGAGCTCTGGAAACACCATATATTTT	CATSKASSGNTIYF
TRBJ1-1	TRBV6-5	NA	TRBD1	TGTGCCAGCAGTTATACGGCAGGGGGCCGGATGGCTGAAGCTTTCTTT	CASSYTAGGRMAEAFF
TRBJ2-1	TRBV7-9	NA	NA	TGTGCCAGCAGTCCACGGGTCGAAGGTGAGCAGTTCTTC	CASSPRVEGEQFF
TRBJ1-2	TRBV15	NA	NA	TGTGCCACCAGCACCTCTAACTATGGCTACACCTTC	CATSTSNYGYTF
TRBJ1-4	TRBV7-2	NA	NA	TGTGCCAGCAGCCTGTTACCGGGGGGTGATGAAAAACTGTTTTTT	CASSLLPGGDEKLFF
TRBJ2-2	TRBV5-6	NA	NA	TGTGCCAGCAGCTTGTATGGGGATACAAGCGGGGAGCTGTTTTTT	CASSLYGDTSGELFF
TRBJ2-1	TRBV9	NA	NA	TGTGCCAGCAGTAGCTGGACTGGCCGGAATGAGCAGTTCTTC	CASSSWTGRNEQFF
TRBJ1-1	TRBV29-1	NA	NA	TGCAGCGTTGATGGTATCACTAGGACTGAAGCTTTCTTT	CSVDGITRTEAFF
TRBJ2-2	TRBV19	NA	NA	TGTGCCAGTAGTAAAGGGTCGCTCGGGGAGCTGTTTTTT	CASSKGSLGELFF
TRBJ2-5	TRBV28	NA	NA	TGTGCCAGCAGTTCACAAGAGACCCAGTACTTC	CASSSQETQYF
TRBJ2-2	TRBV29-1	NA	TRBD2	TGCAGCGTAGCGGGGGGTCCGAACACCGGGGAGCTGTTTTTT	CSVAGGPNTGELFF
TRBJ2-3	TRBV4-3	NA	NA	TGCGCCAGCAGCCCCTCTTCGAGCAGACAAGATACGCAGTATTTT	CASSPSSSRQDTQYF
TRBJ2-4	TRBV4-2	NA	NA	TGTGCCAGCAGCCAAGGGAACAGTCAAAACGCGGTAGCCAAAAACATTCAGTACTTC	CASSQGNSQNAVAKNIQYF
TRBJ1-2	TRBV30	few	NA	TGTGCCTGGAGTGTGGGCCCGGACGGCTACACCTTC	CAWSVGPDGYTF
TRBJ1-5	TRBV27	NA	NA	TGTGCCAGCAGTGAAAAGGGGTCCAATCAGCCCCAGCATTTT	CASSEKGSNQPQHF
TRBJ2-7	TRBV9	NA	TRBD2	TGTGCCAGCAGCATCGGGACTAGGGGCGAGCAGTACTTC	CASSIGTRGEQYF
TRBJ1-1	TRBV5-1	NA	NA	TGCGCCAGCAGCTTGGCCAGGGTAGCCACTGAAGCTTTCTTT	CASSLARVATEAFF
TRBJ1-5	TRBV10-3	NA	NA	TGTGCCATCAGTGAGTCGGGACACCCTACGGGCAATCAGCCCCAGCATTTT	CAISESGHPTGNQPQHF
TRBJ2-2	TRBV7-3	NA	NA	TGTGCCAGCAGACAGGGACTTAACACCGGGGAGCTGTTTTTT	CASRQGLNTGELFF
TRBJ1-5	TRBV19	NA	NA	TGTGCCAGTAGTATGCCGGTTAGCAATCAGCCCCAGCATTTT	CASSMPVSNQPQHF
TRBJ2-2	TRBV19	NA	NA	TGTGCCAGTAGTCCCCGGGAGTTCACCGGGGAGCTGTTTTTT	CASSPREFTGELFF
TRBJ1-1	TRBV28	NA	TRBD1	TGTGCCAGCAGTTTGAGGGACAGGTGGAACACTGAAGCTTTCTTT	CASSLRDRWNTEAFF
TRBJ2-1	TRBV6-6	NA	NA	TGTGCCAGCAGCCCTACGAAGTCCGGGACTGACAATGAGCAGTTCTTC	CASSPTKSGTDNEQFF
TRBJ1-5	TRBV27	few	NA	TGTGCCAGCAGCCCCGTCGGGGGCGATCAGCCCCAGCATTTT	CASSPVGGDQPQHF
TRBJ2-5	TRBV2	NA	TRBD2	TGTGCCAGCAGTGAGGAGGGGGGACTAGCGGGGGAGACCCAGTACTTC	CASSEEGGLAGETQYF
TRBJ2-7	TRBV5-6	NA	NA	TGTGCCAGCAGCCGCACCCTATCCTCTGAACCTTCCTTC	CASSRTLSSEPSF
TRBJ1-1	TRBV7-7	NA	TRBD1	TGTGCTAGCAGCCCCCCTGGCGGAACAGGGGCCACGGGGTGTGCGAACACTGAAGCTTTCTTT	CASSPPGGTGATGCANTEAFF
TRBJ2-5	TRBV5-6	NA	TRBD1	TGTGCCAGCAGATCTCAGACAGGGCAAGAGACCCAGTACTTC	CASRSQTGQETQYF
TRBJ1-2	TRBV19	few	NA	TGTGCCACCTCTACCGGGCTCTACTATGGCTACACCTTC	CATSTGLYYGYTF
TRBJ2-2	TRBV6-6	NA	TRBD2	TGTGCCAGCAGTTACCCTAGCGGACTTAACACCGGGGAGCTGTTTTTT	CASSYPSGLNTGELFF
TRBJ2-1	TRBV5-4	NA	TRBD2	TGTGCCAGCAGCTTGGCCGATTGGGGGGGAAATGAGCAGTTCTTC	CASSLADWGGNEQFF
TRBJ1-5	TRBV2	NA	TRBD1	TGTGCCAGCAGTGAAGGGGACAGGGCTTATCAGCCCCAGCATTTT	CASSEGDRAYQPQHF
TRBJ1-1	TRBV2	NA	NA	TGTGCCAGCAGTGATCGGGAGTATAACACTGAAGCTTTCTTT	CASSDREYNTEAFF
TRBJ2-7	TRBV5-1	NA	TRBD1	TGCGCCAGCACTTCGACAGGGGCTTCCTACGAGCAGTACTTC	CASTSTGASYEQYF
TRBJ1-1	TRBV10-3	NA	NA	TGTGCCATCAGCACGCACCTAGGGACTGAAGCTTTCTTT	CAISTHLGTEAFF
TRBJ2-7	TRBV4-1	NA	TRBD1	TGCGCCAGCAGCTCCCGACAGGGGGCTGACGAGCAGTACTTC	CASSSRQGADEQYF
TRBJ1-5	TRBV4-2	NA	TRBD1	TGTGCCAGCAGCACAAAACCCTTTACAGGGGGGGGGAATCAGCCCCAGCATTTT	CASSTKPFTGGGNQPQHF